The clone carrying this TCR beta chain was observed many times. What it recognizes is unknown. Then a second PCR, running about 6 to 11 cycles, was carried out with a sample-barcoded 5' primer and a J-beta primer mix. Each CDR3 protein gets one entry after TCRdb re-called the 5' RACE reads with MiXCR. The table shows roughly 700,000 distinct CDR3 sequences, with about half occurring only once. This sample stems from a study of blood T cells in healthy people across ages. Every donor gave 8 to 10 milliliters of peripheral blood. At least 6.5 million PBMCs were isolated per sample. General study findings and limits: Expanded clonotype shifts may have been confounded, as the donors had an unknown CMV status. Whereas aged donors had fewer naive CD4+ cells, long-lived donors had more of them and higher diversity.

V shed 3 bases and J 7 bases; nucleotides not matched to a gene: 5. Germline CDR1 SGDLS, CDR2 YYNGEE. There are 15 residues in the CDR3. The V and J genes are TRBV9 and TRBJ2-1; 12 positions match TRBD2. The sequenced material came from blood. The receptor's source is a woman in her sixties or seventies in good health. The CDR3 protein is CASSATSGRYNEQFF. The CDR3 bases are TGTGCCAGCAGCGCCACTAGCGGGAGGTATAATGAGCAGTTCTTC.